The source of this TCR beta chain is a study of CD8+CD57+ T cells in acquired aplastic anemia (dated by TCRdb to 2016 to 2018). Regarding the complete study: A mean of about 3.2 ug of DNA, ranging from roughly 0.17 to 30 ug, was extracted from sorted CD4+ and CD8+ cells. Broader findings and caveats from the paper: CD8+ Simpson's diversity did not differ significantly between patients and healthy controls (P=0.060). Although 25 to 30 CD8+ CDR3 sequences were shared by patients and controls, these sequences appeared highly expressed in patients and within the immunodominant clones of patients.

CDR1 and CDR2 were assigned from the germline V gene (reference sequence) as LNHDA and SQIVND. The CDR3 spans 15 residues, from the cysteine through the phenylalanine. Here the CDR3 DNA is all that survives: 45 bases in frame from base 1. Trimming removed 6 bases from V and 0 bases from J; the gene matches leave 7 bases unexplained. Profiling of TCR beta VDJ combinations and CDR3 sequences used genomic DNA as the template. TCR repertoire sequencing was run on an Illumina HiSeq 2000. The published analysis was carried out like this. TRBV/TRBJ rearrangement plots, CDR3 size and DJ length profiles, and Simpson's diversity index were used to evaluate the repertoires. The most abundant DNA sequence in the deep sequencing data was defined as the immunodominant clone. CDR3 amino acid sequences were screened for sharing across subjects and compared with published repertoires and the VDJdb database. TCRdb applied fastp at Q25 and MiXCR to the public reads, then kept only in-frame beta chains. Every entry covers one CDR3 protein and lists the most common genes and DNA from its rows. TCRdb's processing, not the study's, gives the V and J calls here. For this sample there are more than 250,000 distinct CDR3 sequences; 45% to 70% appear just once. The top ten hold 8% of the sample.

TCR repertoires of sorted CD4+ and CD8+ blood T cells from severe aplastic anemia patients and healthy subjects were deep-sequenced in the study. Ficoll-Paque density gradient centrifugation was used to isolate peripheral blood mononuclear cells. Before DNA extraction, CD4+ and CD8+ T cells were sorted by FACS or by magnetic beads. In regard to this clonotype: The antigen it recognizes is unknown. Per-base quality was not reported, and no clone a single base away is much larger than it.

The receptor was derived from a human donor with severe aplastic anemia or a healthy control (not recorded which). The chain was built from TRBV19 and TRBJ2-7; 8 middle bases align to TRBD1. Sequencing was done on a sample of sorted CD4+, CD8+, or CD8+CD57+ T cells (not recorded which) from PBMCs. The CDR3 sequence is CASSSRTGGSYEQYF. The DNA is TGTGCCAGTAGCTCCCGAACAGGGGGCTCCTACGAGCAGTACTTC.